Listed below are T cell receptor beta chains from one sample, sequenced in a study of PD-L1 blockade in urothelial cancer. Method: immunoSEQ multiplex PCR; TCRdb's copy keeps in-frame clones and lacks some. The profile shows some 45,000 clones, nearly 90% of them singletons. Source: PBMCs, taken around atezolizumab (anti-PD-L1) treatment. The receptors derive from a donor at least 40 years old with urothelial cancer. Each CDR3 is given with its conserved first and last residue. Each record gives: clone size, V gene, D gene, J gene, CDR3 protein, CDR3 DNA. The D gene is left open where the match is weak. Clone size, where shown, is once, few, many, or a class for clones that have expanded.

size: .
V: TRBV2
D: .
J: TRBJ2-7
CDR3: CASRGGGGYEQYF
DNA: TGTGCCAGCAGGGGGGGAGGGGGCTACGAGCAGTACTTC

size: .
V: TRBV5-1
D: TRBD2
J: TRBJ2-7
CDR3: CASSFTASGRAYEQYF
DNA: TGCGCCAGCAGCTTCACCGCTAGCGGGAGGGCCTACGAGCAGTACTTC

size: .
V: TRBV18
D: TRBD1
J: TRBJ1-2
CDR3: CASSPSRGQGDGYTF
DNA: TGTGCCAGCTCACCATCCCGGGGACAGGGAGATGGCTACACCTTC

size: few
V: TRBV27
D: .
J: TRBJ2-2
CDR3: CASSLVSGTGELFF
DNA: TGTGCCAGCAGTTTAGTCAGTGGCACCGGGGAGCTGTTTTTT

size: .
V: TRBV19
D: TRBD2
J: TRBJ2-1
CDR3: CASSIWRGSGDNEQFF
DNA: TGTGCCAGTAGTATTTGGCGCGGGAGCGGCGACAATGAGCAGTTCTTC

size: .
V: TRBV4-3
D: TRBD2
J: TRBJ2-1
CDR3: CASSQGLAGVGGEQFF
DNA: TGCGCCAGCAGCCAAGGGCTAGCGGGAGTAGGCGGTGAGCAGTTCTTC

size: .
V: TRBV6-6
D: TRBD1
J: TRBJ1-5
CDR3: CASSSGQGNQPQHF
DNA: TGTGCCAGCAGTTCGGGACAGGGGAATCAGCCCCAGCATTTT

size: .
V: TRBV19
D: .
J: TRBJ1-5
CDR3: CASSMPDSFNQPQHF
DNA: TGTGCCAGTAGTATGCCGGACAGCTTTAATCAGCCCCAGCATTTT

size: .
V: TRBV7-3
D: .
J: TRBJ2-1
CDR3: CASSLRAGHSSYNEQFF
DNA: TGTGCCAGCAGCTTAAGGGCCGGACACAGCTCCTACAATGAGCAGTTCTTC

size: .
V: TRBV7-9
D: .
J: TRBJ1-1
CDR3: CASSPQGPNTEAFF
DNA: TGTGCCAGCAGCCCCCAGGGCCCGAACACTGAAGCTTTCTTT

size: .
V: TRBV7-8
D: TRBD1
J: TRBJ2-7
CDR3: CASSPNRGPYEQYF
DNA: TGTGCCAGCAGCCCTAACAGGGGCCCCTACGAGCAGTACTTC

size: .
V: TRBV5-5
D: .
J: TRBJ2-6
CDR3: CASSPVGSGANVLTF
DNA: TGTGCCAGCAGCCCGGTCGGCTCTGGGGCCAACGTCCTGACTTTC

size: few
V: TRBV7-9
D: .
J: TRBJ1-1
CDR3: CASSLVGQGWAFF
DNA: TGTGCCAGCAGCTTAGTGGGCCAGGGGTGGGCTTTCTTT

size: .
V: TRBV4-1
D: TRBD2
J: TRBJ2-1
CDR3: CASSQEGTRGNEQFF
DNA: TGCGCCAGCAGCCAAGAAGGGACTAGGGGCAATGAGCAGTTCTTC

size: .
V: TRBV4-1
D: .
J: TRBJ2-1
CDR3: CASSQEPTSYNEQFF
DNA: TGCGCCAGCAGCCAAGAACCTACTTCCTACAATGAGCAGTTCTTC

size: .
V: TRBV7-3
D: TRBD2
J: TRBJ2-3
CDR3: CASSLTGTSGRAADTQYF
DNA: TGTGCCAGCAGCTTAACCGGGACTAGCGGGAGGGCCGCAGATACGCAGTATTTT

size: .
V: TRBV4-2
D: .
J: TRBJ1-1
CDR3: CASTRGLGGGETEAFF
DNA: TGTGCCAGCACCCGGGGCCTCGGGGGAGGCGAGACTGAAGCTTTCTTT

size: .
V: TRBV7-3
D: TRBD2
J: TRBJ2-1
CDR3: CASSRTSGNLYNEQFF
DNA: TGTGCCAGCAGCCGGACTAGCGGGAATCTCTACAATGAGCAGTTCTTC

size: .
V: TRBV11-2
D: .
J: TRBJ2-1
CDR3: CASSRYTGGEQFF
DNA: TGTGCCAGCAGCCGGTACACCGGGGGTGAGCAGTTCTTC

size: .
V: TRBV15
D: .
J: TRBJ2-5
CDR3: CATSRDRGTQYF
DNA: TGTGCCACCAGCAGAGACCGGGGGACCCAGTACTTC

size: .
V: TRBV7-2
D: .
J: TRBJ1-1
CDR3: CASSSNRDKNTEAFF
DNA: TGTGCCAGCAGTTCGAACCGGGACAAGAACACTGAAGCTTTCTTT

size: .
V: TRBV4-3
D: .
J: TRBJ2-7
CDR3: CASSQGAGAEQYF
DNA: TGCGCCAGCAGCCAAGGGGCTGGGGCCGAGCAGTACTTC

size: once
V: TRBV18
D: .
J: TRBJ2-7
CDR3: CASSPPGPSYEQYF
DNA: TGTGCCAGCTCACCACCGGGCCCCTCCTACGAGCAGTACTTC

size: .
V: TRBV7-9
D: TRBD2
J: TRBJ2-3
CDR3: CASTPRKVGGADTQYF
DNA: TGTGCCAGCACCCCCAGAAAGGTTGGGGGGGCAGATACGCAGTATTTT

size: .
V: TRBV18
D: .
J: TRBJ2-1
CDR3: CASSPPSGKGVIDEQFF
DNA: TGTGCCAGCTCACCACCTTCGGGCAAGGGGGTGATTGATGAGCAGTTCTTC

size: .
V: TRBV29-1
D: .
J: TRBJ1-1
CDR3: CSGGDTEAFF
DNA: TGCAGTGGGGGGGACACTGAAGCTTTCTTT

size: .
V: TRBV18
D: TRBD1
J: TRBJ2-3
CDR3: CASSPLGTDTDTQYF
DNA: TGTGCCAGCTCACCTTTGGGGACAGACACAGATACGCAGTATTTT

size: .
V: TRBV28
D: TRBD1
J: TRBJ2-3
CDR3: CASSHRGSFADTQYF
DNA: TGTGCCAGCAGCCACAGGGGGAGTTTCGCAGATACGCAGTATTTT

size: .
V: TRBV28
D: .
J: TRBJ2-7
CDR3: CASRLDRPPYEQYF
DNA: TGTGCCAGCAGACTTGACAGGCCCCCCTACGAGCAGTACTTC

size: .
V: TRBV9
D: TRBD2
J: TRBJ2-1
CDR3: CASSVGSGRYNEQFF
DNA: TGTGCCAGCAGCGTAGGTAGCGGGAGGTACAATGAGCAGTTCTTC

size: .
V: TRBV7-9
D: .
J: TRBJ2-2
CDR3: CASSLSAGTNTGELFF
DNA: TGTGCCAGCAGCTTATCGGCGGGGACGAACACCGGGGAGCTGTTTTTT

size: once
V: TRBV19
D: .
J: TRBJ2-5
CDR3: CASSARERPVGETQYF
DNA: TGTGCCAGTAGTGCTCGGGAGCGTCCCGTGGGGGAGACCCAGTACTTC

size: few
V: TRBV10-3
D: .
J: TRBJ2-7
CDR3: CAISEGAAYEQYF
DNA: TGTGCCATCAGTGAAGGAGCGGCCTACGAGCAGTACTTC

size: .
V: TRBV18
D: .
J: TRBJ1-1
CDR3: CASSPIRERNTEAFF
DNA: TGTGCCAGCTCACCGATTAGGGAGAGAAACACTGAAGCTTTCTTT

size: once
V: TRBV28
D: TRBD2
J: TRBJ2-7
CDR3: CASSFAGGAYEQYF
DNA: TGTGCCAGCAGTTTTGCGGGGGGCGCCTACGAGCAGTACTTC

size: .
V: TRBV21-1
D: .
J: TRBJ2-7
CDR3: CASSKGRDRIYEQYF
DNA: TGTGCCAGCAGCAAAGGGCGGGACAGGATTTACGAGCAGTACTTC

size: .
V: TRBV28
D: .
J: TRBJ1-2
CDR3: CASSLPGSRGYTF
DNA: TGTGCCAGCAGTTTACCAGGGTCGAGAGGCTACACCTTC